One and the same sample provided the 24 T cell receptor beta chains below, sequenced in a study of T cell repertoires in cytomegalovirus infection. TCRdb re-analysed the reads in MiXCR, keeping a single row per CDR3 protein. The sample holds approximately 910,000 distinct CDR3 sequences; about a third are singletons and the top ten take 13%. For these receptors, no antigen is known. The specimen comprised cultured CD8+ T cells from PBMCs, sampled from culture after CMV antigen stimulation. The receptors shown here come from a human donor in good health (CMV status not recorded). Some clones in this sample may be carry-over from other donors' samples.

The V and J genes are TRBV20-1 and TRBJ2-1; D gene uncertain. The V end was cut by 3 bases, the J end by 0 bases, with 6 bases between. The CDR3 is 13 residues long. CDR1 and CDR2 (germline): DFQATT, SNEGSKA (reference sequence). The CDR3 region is CSASESSYNEQFF. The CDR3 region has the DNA TGCAGTGCTAGCGAGAGCTCCTACAATGAGCAGTTCTTC.

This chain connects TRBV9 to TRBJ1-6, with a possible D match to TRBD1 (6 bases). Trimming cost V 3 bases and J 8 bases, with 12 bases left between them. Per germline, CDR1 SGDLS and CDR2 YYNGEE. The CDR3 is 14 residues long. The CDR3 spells CASSEGDGYSPLHF. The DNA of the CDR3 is TGTGCCAGCAGCGAGGGGGACGGTTATTCACCCCTCCACTTT.

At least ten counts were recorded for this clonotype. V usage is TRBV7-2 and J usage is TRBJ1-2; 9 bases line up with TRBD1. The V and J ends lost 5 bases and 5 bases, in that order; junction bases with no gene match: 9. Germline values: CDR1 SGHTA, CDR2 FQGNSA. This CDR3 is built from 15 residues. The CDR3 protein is CASSINRGRLYGYTF. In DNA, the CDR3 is TGTGCCAGCAGCATCAACAGGGGGCGCCTATATGGCTACACCTTC.

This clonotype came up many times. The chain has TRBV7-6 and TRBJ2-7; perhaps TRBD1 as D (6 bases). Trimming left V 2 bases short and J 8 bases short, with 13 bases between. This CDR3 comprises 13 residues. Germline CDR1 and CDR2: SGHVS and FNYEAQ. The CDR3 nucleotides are TGTGCCAGCAGCTTAAGGGCAGGGGAACAGCAGTACGTC. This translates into CASSLRAGEQQYV.

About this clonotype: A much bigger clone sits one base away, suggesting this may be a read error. The CDR3: CASSLRGSGRGTGELFF. Here the CDR3 DNA reads TGTGCCAGCAGCCTCCGGGGGAGCGGCCGTGGCACCGGGGAGCTGTTTTTT. The chain carries TRBV7-6 and TRBJ2-2; D perhaps matches TRBD2 (6 bases). Trimming left V 5 bases short and J 4 bases short, with 20 bases between. The CDR3 runs 17 residues. Germline CDR1 is SGHVS and CDR2 is FNYEAQ.

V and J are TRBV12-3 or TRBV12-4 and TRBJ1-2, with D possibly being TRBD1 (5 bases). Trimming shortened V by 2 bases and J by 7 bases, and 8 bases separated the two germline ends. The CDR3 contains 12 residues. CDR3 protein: CASSLSRAGYTF. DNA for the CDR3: TGTGCCAGCAGTTTAAGCAGGGCTGGCTACACCTTC.

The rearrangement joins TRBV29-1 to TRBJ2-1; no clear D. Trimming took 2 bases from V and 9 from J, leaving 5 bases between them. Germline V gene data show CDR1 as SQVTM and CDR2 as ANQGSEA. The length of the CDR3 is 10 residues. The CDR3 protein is CSVERLEQFF. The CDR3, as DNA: TGCAGCGTTGAACGGCTTGAGCAGTTCTTC.

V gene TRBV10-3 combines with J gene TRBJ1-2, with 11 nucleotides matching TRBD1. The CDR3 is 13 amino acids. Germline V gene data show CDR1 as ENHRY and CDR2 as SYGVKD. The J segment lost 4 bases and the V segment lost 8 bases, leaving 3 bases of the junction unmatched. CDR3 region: CAIGQGASYGYTF. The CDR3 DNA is TGTGCCATCGGACAGGGGGCTTCCTATGGCTACACCTTC.

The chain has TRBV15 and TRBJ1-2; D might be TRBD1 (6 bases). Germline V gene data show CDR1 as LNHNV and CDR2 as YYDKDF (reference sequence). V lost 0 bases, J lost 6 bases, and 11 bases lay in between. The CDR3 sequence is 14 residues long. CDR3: CATSRDRGADGYTF. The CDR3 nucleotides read TGTGCCACCAGCAGAGATCGGGGGGCCGATGGCTACACCTTC.

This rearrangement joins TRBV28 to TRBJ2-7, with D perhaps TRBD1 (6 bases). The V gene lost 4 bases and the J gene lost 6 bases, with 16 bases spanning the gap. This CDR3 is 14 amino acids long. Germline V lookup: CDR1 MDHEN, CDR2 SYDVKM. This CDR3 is CASSSLLQGSEQYV. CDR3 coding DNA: TGTGCCAGCAGTTCGCTATTACAGGGTAGCGAGCAGTACGTC.

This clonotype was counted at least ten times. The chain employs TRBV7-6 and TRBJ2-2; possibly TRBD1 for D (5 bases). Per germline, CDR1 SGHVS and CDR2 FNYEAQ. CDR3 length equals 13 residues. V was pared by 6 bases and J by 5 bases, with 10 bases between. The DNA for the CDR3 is TGTGCCAGCAGGCTGACAGTGACCGGGGAGCTGTTTTTT. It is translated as CASRLTVTGELFF.

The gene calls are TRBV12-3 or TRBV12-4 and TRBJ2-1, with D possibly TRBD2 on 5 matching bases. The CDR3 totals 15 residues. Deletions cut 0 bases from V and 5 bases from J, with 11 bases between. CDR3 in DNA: TGTGCCAGCAGTTTAGCCCCGGGGATAAACAATGAGCAGTTCTTC. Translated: CASSLAPGINNEQFF.

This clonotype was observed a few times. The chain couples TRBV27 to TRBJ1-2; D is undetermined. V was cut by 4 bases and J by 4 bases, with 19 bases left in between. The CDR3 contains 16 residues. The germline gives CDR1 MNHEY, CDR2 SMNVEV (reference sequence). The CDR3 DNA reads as TGTGCCAGCAGTTCTCACCAAGGGAGGGCTGCCTATGGCTACACCTTC. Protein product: CASSSHQGRAAYGYTF.

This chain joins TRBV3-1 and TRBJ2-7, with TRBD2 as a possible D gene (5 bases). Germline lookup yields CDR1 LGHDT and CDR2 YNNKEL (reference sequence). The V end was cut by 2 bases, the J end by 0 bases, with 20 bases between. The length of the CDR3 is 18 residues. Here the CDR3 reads CASSQRWWSRDISYEQYF. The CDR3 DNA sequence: TGTGCCAGCAGCCAACGTTGGTGGTCGAGGGATATCTCCTACGAGCAGTACTTC.

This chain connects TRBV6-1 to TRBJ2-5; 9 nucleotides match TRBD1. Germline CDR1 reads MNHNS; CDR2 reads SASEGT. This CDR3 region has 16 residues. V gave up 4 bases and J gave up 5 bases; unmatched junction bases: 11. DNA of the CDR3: TGTGCCAGCAGTGGCCCGGGACAGGGTGAGGGGGAGACCCAGTACTTC. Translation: CASSGPGQGEGETQYF.

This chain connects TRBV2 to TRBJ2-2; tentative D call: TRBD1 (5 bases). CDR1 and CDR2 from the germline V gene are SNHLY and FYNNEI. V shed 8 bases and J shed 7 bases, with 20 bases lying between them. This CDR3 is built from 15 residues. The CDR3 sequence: CASHPPGINGGELFF. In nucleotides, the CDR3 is TGTGCCAGCCATCCCCCAGGGATAAATGGCGGGGAGCTGTTTTTT.

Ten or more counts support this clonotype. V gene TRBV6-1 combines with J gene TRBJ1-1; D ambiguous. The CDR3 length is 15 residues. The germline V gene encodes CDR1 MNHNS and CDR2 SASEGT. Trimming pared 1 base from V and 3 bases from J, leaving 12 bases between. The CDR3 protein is CASSEGEWADTEAFF. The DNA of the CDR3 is TGTGCCAGCAGTGAAGGGGAATGGGCGGACACTGAAGCTTTCTTT.

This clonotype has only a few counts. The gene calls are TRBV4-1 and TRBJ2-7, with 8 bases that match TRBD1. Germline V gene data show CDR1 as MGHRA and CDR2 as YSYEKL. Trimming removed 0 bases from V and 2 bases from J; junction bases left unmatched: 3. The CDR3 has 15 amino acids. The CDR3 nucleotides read TGCGCCAGCAGCCAAGAAGGACAGGGCCCCTACGAGCAGTACTTC. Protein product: CASSQEGQGPYEQYF.

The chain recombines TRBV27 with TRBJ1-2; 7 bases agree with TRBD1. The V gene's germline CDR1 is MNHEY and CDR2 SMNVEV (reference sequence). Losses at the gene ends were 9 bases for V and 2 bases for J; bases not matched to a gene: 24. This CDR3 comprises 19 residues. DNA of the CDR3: TGTGCCAGTATCCCCCTGGCCCTAATCAGGGGGGGCTGGAACTATGGCTACACCTTC. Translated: CASIPLALIRGGWNYGYTF.

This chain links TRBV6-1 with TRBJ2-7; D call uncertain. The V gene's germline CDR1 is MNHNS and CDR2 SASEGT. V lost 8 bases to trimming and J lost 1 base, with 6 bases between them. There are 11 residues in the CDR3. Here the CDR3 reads CASVESYEQYF. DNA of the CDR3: TGTGCCAGCGTTGAGTCCTACGAGCAGTACTTC.

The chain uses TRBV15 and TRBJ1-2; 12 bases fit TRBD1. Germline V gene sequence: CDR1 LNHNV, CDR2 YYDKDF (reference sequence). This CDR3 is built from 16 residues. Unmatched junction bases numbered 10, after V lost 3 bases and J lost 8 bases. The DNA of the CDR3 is TGTGCCACCAGCAGTCGCCTCGGGACAGGGGGCTACGGCTACACCTTC. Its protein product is CATSSRLGTGGYGYTF.

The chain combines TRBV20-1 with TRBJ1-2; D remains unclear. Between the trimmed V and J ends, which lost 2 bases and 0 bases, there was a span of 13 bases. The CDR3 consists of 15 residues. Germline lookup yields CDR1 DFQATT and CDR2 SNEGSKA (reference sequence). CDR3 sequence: CSARPLGRANYGYTF. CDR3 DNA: TGCAGTGCTAGACCCCTCGGACGGGCTAACTATGGCTACACCTTC.

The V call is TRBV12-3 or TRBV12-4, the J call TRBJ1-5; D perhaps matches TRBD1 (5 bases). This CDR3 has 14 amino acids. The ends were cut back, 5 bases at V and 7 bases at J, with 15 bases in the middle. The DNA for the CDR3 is TGTGCCAGCAGTCCCACAGGACCTGGCCAGCCCCAGCATTTT. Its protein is CASSPTGPGQPQHF.

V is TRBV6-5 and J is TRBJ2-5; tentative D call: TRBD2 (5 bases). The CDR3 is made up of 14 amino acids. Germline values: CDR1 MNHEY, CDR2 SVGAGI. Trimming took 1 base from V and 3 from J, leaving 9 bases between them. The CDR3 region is CASSYFLGEETQYF. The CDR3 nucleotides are TGTGCCAGCAGTTACTTCCTCGGGGAAGAGACCCAGTACTTC.